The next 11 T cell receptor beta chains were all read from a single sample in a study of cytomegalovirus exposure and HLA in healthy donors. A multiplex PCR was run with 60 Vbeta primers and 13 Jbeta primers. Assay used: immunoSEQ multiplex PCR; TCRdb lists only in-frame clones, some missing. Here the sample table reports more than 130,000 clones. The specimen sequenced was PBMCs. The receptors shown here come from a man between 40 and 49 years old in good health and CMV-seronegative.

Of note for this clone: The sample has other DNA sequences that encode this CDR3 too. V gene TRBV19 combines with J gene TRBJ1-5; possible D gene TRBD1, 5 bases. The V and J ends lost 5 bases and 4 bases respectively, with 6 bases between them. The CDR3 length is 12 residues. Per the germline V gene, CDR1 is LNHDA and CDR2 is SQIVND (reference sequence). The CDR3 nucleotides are TGTGCCAGTAGTGGGGGGAATCAGCCCCAGCATTTT. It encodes CASSGGNQPQHF. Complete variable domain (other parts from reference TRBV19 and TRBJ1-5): DGGITQSPKYLFRKEGQNVTLSCEQNLNHDAMYWYRQDPGQGLRLIYYSQIVNDFQKGDIAEGYSVSREKKESFPLTVTSAQKNPTAFYLCASSGGNQPQHFGDGTRLSIL.

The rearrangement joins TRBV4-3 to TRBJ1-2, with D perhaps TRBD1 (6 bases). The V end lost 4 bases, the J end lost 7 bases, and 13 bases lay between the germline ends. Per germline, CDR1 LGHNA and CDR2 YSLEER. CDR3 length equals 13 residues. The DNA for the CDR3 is TGCGCCAGCAGCCCGGACAGTCTGGGTGGCTACACCTTC. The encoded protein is CASSPDSLGGYTF.

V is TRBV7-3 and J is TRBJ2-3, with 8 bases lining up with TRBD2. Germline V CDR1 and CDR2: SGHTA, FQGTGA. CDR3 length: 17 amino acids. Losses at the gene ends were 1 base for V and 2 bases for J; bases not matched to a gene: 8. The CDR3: CASSLIGGVVDTDTQYF. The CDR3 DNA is TGTGCCAGCAGCTTAATCGGGGGGGTCGTCGACACAGATACGCAGTATTTT. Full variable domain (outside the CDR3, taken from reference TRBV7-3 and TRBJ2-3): GAGVSQTPSNKVTEKGKYVELRCDPISGHTALYWYRQSLGQGPEFLIYFQGTGAADDSGLPNDRFFAVRPEGSVSTLKIQRTERGDSAVYLCASSLIGGVVDTDTQYFGPGTRLTVL.

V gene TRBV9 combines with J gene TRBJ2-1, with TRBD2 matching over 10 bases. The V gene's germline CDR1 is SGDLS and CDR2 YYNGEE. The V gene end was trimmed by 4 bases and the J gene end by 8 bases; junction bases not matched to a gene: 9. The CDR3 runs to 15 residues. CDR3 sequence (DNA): TGTGCCAGCAGCATAAGCGGGGGGGCGGTTTATGAGCAGTTCTTC. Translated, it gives CASSISGGAVYEQFF. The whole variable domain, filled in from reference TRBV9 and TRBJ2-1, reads DSGVTQTPKHLITATGQRVTLRCSPRSGDLSVYWYQQSLDQGLQFLIQYYNGEERAKGNILERFSAQQFPDLHSELNLSSLELGDSALYFCASSISGGAVYEQFFGPGTRLTVL.

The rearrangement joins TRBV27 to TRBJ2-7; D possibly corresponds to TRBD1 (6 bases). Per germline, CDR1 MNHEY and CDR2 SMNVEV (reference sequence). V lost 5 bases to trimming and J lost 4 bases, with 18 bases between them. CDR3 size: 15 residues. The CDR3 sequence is CASSPIQGYQYEQYF. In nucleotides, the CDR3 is TGTGCCAGCAGTCCGATACAGGGATATCAGTACGAGCAGTACTTC.

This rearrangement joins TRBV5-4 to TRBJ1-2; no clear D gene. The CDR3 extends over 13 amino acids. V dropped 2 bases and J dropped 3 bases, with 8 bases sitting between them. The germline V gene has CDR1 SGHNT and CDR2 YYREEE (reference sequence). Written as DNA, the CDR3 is TGTGCCAGCAGCTTCGAGGGCGACTATGGCTACACCTTC. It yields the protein CASSFEGDYGYTF.

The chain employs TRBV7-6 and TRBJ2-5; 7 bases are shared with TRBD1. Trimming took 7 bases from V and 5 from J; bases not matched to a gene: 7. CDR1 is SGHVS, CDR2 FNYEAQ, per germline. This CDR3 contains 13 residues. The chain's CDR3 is CASKKGAGETQYF. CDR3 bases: TGTGCCAGCAAGAAGGGGGCGGGTGAGACCCAGTACTTC.

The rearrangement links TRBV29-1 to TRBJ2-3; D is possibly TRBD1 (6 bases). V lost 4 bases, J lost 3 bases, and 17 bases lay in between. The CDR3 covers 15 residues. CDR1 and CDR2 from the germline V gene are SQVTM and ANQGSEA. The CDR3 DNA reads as TGCAGCGTTGTGCCGGGACAACTCTCGACAGATACGCAGTATTTT. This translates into CSVVPGQLSTDTQYF.

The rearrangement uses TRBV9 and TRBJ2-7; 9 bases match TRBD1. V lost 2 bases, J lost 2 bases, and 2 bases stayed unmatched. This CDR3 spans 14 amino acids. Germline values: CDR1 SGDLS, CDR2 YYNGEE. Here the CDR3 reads CASSVGTGPYEQYF. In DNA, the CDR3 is TGTGCCAGCAGCGTCGGGACAGGGCCCTACGAGCAGTACTTC.

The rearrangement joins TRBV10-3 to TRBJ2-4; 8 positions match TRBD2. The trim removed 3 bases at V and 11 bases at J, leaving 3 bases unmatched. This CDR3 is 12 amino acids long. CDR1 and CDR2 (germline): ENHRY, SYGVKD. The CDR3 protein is CAISDGGAVQYF. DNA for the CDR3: TGTGCCATCAGTGACGGGGGGGCGGTTCAGTACTTC.

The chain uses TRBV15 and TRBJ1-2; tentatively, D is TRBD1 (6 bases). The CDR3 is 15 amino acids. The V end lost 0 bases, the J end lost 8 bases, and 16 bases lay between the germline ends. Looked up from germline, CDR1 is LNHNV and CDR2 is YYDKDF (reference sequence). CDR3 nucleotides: TGTGCCACCAGCAGAGATGTCGTACAGGGTCGGGGCTACACCTTC. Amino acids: CATSRDVVQGRGYTF. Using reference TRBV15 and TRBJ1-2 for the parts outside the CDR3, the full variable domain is DAMVIQNPRYQVTQFGKPVTLSCSQTLNHNVMYWYQQKSSQAPKLLFHYYDKDFNNEADTPDNFQSRRPNTSFCFLDIRSPGLGDTAMYLCATSRDVVQGRGYTFGSGTRLTVV.